These T cell receptor beta chains were read from a single sample in a study of T-cell reconstitution after alpha-beta-depleted transplantation in children. From the PCR reads, TCRdb called clonotypes with MiXCR, one entry per CDR3 protein. The sample includes 360,000 or so distinct CDR3 sequences, about a fifth of them seen just once. The material was PBMCs from the stem cell graft donor, obtained from the stem cell graft. These receptors were collected from a human donor who donated a stem cell graft to a child with acute myeloid leukemia. Both conserved end residues are part of each CDR3. D genes are given only for firm matches. For some rows the clone size is stated as once, few or many, or as a class when expanded; others skip it.

v_call: TRBV12-3/TRBV12-4; d_call: -; j_call: TRBJ1-1; clone_size: many; cdr3_aa: CASSFQSLPTTEAFF; cdr3_nt: TGTGCCAGCAGTTTCCAATCGTTGCCGACCACTGAAGCTTTCTTT
v_call: TRBV28; d_call: TRBD2; j_call: TRBJ2-7; clone_size: -; cdr3_aa: CASKAFLAGVFYEQYF; cdr3_nt: TGTGCCAGCAAGGCATTTCTAGCGGGGGTTTTCTACGAGCAGTACTTC
v_call: TRBV20-1; d_call: -; j_call: TRBJ1-2; clone_size: once; cdr3_aa: CSFSGQARGYGYTF; cdr3_nt: TGCAGTTTCTCGGGCCAGGCTAGAGGCTATGGCTACACCTTC
v_call: TRBV9; d_call: -; j_call: TRBJ2-2; clone_size: few; cdr3_aa: CASSPTTANTGELFF; cdr3_nt: TGTGCCAGCAGCCCGACGACAGCGAACACCGGGGAGCTGTTTTTT
v_call: TRBV3-1; d_call: TRBD1; j_call: TRBJ2-7; clone_size: few; cdr3_aa: CASSQDWGGQGRKYF; cdr3_nt: TGTGCCAGCAGCCAAGATTGGGGGGGACAGGGGAGGAAGTACTTC
v_call: TRBV20-1; d_call: -; j_call: TRBJ1-2; clone_size: many; cdr3_aa: CSAGDPNNYGYTF; cdr3_nt: TGCAGTGCCGGGGACCCTAACAACTATGGCTACACCTTC
v_call: TRBV5-1; d_call: TRBD2; j_call: TRBJ2-1; clone_size: few; cdr3_aa: CASSLVEVAGGEQFF; cdr3_nt: TGCGCCAGCAGCTTAGTCGAGGTAGCGGGAGGTGAGCAGTTCTTC
v_call: TRBV6-1; d_call: TRBD2; j_call: TRBJ2-1; clone_size: -; cdr3_aa: CASSADLGLAGGGVNEQFF; cdr3_nt: TGTGCCAGCAGTGCCGACCTAGGACTAGCGGGAGGTGGGGTCAATGAGCAGTTCTTC
v_call: TRBV12-3/TRBV12-4; d_call: TRBD1; j_call: TRBJ1-5; clone_size: -; cdr3_aa: CASSGTANSNQPQHF; cdr3_nt: TGTGCCAGCAGTGGGACAGCTAATAGCAATCAGCCCCAGCATTTT
v_call: TRBV29-1; d_call: -; j_call: TRBJ1-1; clone_size: few; cdr3_aa: CSVPSRRLNTEAFF; cdr3_nt: TGCAGCGTCCCCAGCAGGAGATTGAACACTGAAGCTTTCTTT
v_call: TRBV10-3; d_call: -; j_call: TRBJ2-1; clone_size: -; cdr3_aa: CAITAGQQEQFF; cdr3_nt: TGTGCCATCACCGCTGGACAGCAGGAGCAGTTCTTC
v_call: TRBV12-3/TRBV12-4; d_call: TRBD1; j_call: TRBJ2-7; clone_size: many; cdr3_aa: CASSLSGGHDEQYF; cdr3_nt: TGTGCCAGCAGTTTGTCAGGGGGCCACGACGAGCAGTACTTC
v_call: TRBV25-1; d_call: TRBD2; j_call: TRBJ2-1; clone_size: -; cdr3_aa: CASSEYVSGSYFF; cdr3_nt: TGTGCCAGCAGTGAATATGTTAGCGGGAGTTATTTCTTC
v_call: TRBV15; d_call: TRBD1; j_call: TRBJ2-7; clone_size: -; cdr3_aa: CATSRTRDRGFYEQYF; cdr3_nt: TGTGCCACCAGCAGAACACGGGACAGGGGTTTCTACGAGCAGTACTTC
v_call: TRBV7-3; d_call: -; j_call: TRBJ2-2; clone_size: -; cdr3_aa: CASKKDAGELFF; cdr3_nt: TGTGCCAGCAAAAAGGATGCCGGGGAGCTGTTTTTT
v_call: TRBV28; d_call: -; j_call: TRBJ2-1; clone_size: few; cdr3_aa: CASSLGSGVFDEQFF; cdr3_nt: TGTGCCAGCAGTTTGGGCAGTGGGGTCTTCGATGAGCAGTTCTTC
v_call: TRBV4-3; d_call: -; j_call: TRBJ2-1; clone_size: -; cdr3_aa: CASSQDVSAPPIEQFF; cdr3_nt: TGCGCCAGCAGCCAAGATGTAAGCGCCCCCCCAATTGAGCAGTTCTTC
v_call: TRBV10-1; d_call: -; j_call: TRBJ2-3; clone_size: -; cdr3_aa: CASSDYRDSTDTQYF; cdr3_nt: TGCGCCAGCAGTGACTACCGGGACAGCACAGATACGCAGTATTTT
v_call: TRBV20-1; d_call: -; j_call: TRBJ1-6; clone_size: -; cdr3_aa: CSAGTDENSPLHF; cdr3_nt: TGCAGTGCTGGGACCGATGAAAATTCACCCCTCCACTTT
v_call: TRBV7-6; d_call: -; j_call: TRBJ2-3; clone_size: -; cdr3_aa: CVSSLGFGTTISTDTQYF; cdr3_nt: TGTGTCAGCAGTTTAGGGTTCGGGACCACAATAAGCACAGATACGCAGTATTTT
v_call: TRBV20-1; d_call: -; j_call: TRBJ2-4; clone_size: few; cdr3_aa: CSVLEVGGHENIQYF; cdr3_nt: TGCAGTGTGCTTGAAGTTGGGGGGCACGAAAACATTCAGTACTTC
v_call: TRBV19; d_call: TRBD1; j_call: TRBJ2-3; clone_size: -; cdr3_aa: CASGQGSTDTQYF; cdr3_nt: TGTGCCAGTGGACAGGGTAGCACAGATACGCAGTATTTT
v_call: TRBV24-1; d_call: -; j_call: TRBJ1-2; clone_size: -; cdr3_aa: CATSDFAQSGYTF; cdr3_nt: TGTGCCACCAGTGATTTCGCACAGAGCGGCTACACCTTC
v_call: TRBV20-1; d_call: TRBD1; j_call: TRBJ2-1; clone_size: many; cdr3_aa: CSARVSDRVDNEQFF; cdr3_nt: TGCAGTGCTAGAGTGTCAGACAGGGTAGACAATGAGCAGTTCTTC
v_call: TRBV10-3; d_call: TRBD1; j_call: TRBJ2-1; clone_size: -; cdr3_aa: CAIRGQRDYNEQFF; cdr3_nt: TGTGCCATCAGGGGACAGCGAGACTACAATGAGCAGTTCTTC
v_call: TRBV18; d_call: -; j_call: TRBJ1-1; clone_size: few; cdr3_aa: CASSGQTNTEAFF; cdr3_nt: TGTGCCAGCTCAGGACAGACGAACACTGAAGCTTTCTTT
v_call: TRBV12-3/TRBV12-4; d_call: -; j_call: TRBJ1-1; clone_size: few; cdr3_aa: CASSFTDGGTEAFF; cdr3_nt: TGTGCCAGCAGTTTCACGGATGGGGGAACTGAAGCTTTCTTT
v_call: TRBV3-1; d_call: -; j_call: TRBJ2-7; clone_size: -; cdr3_aa: CASSARQDTYEQYF; cdr3_nt: TGTGCCAGCAGCGCCCGACAGGACACCTACGAGCAGTACTTC
v_call: TRBV28; d_call: -; j_call: TRBJ2-7; clone_size: few; cdr3_aa: CASTRGGTYEQYF; cdr3_nt: TGTGCCAGCACTCGAGGGGGAACCTACGAGCAGTACTTC
v_call: TRBV29-1; d_call: TRBD1; j_call: TRBJ1-1; clone_size: -; cdr3_aa: CSGGTENTEAFF; cdr3_nt: TGCAGCGGCGGGACAGAGAACACTGAAGCTTTCTTT
v_call: TRBV3-1; d_call: -; j_call: TRBJ2-2; clone_size: -; cdr3_aa: CASSLRTATGELFF; cdr3_nt: TGTGCCAGCAGCCTGAGGACCGCCACCGGGGAGCTGTTTTTT
v_call: TRBV4-1; d_call: -; j_call: TRBJ2-7; clone_size: few; cdr3_aa: CASSPTDSPYEQYF; cdr3_nt: TGCGCCAGCTCTCCCACCGACAGTCCTTACGAGCAGTACTTC
v_call: TRBV12-3/TRBV12-4; d_call: TRBD2; j_call: TRBJ2-4; clone_size: -; cdr3_aa: CASSGGGGPQNIQYF; cdr3_nt: TGTGCCAGCAGTGGGGGCGGGGGGCCCCAAAACATTCAGTACTTC
v_call: TRBV12-3/TRBV12-4; d_call: -; j_call: TRBJ2-1; clone_size: few; cdr3_aa: CASNKQGGYNEQFF; cdr3_nt: TGTGCCAGCAACAAACAGGGGGGGTACAATGAGCAGTTCTTC
v_call: TRBV6-2/TRBV6-3; d_call: TRBD1; j_call: TRBJ2-5; clone_size: many; cdr3_aa: CASRPTGQRPQETQYF; cdr3_nt: TGTGCCAGCAGACCCACGGGACAGCGGCCTCAAGAGACCCAGTACTTC
v_call: TRBV4-1; d_call: -; j_call: TRBJ2-1; clone_size: few; cdr3_aa: CASSQDRTNDNEQFF; cdr3_nt: TGCGCCAGCAGCCAAGATCGGACTAACGACAATGAGCAGTTCTTC
v_call: TRBV4-1; d_call: -; j_call: TRBJ2-1; clone_size: -; cdr3_aa: CASSQDSGMAYNEQFF; cdr3_nt: TGCGCCAGCAGCCAAGATAGTGGCATGGCCTACAATGAGCAGTTCTTC
v_call: TRBV5-1; d_call: TRBD2; j_call: TRBJ2-1; clone_size: few; cdr3_aa: CASSLNSGSFTDEQFF; cdr3_nt: TGCGCCAGCAGCTTGAATAGCGGGAGTTTTACGGATGAGCAGTTCTTC
v_call: TRBV5-1; d_call: TRBD1; j_call: TRBJ2-3; clone_size: -; cdr3_aa: CASSLGPTGDGDTQYF; cdr3_nt: TGCGCCAGCAGCTTGGGGCCGACAGGGGATGGAGATACGCAGTATTTT
v_call: TRBV7-9; d_call: -; j_call: TRBJ1-3; clone_size: once; cdr3_aa: CASSSTVSGNTIYF; cdr3_nt: TGTGCCAGCAGCTCGACCGTCTCTGGAAACACCATATATTTT
v_call: TRBV4-1; d_call: TRBD2; j_call: TRBJ2-3; clone_size: -; cdr3_aa: CASSPASGSITDTQYF; cdr3_nt: TGCGCCAGCAGCCCTGCGAGCGGGAGTATCACAGATACGCAGTATTTT
v_call: TRBV19; d_call: -; j_call: TRBJ2-2; clone_size: -; cdr3_aa: CASSIEKNRAWTGELFF; cdr3_nt: TGTGCCAGTAGTATAGAGAAAAACAGGGCGTGGACCGGGGAGCTGTTTTTT
v_call: TRBV20-1; d_call: -; j_call: TRBJ2-6; clone_size: many; cdr3_aa: CSASRQSSGANVLTF; cdr3_nt: TGCAGTGCAAGTAGGCAGTCCTCTGGGGCCAACGTCCTGACTTTC
v_call: TRBV16; d_call: -; j_call: TRBJ1-2; clone_size: many; cdr3_aa: CASSQFPGYAYGYTF; cdr3_nt: TGTGCCAGCAGCCAATTCCCTGGTTACGCCTATGGCTACACCTTC
v_call: TRBV5-4; d_call: TRBD1; j_call: TRBJ2-1; clone_size: few; cdr3_aa: CASSLELARWTGSYNEQFF; cdr3_nt: TGTGCCAGCAGCTTGGAGCTGGCTCGCTGGACAGGGTCCTACAATGAGCAGTTCTTC
v_call: TRBV5-1; d_call: -; j_call: TRBJ2-7; clone_size: many; cdr3_aa: CASSLRELYEQYF; cdr3_nt: TGCGCCAGCAGCTTGAGGGAGCTCTACGAGCAGTACTTC
v_call: TRBV5-1; d_call: TRBD2; j_call: TRBJ2-5; clone_size: -; cdr3_aa: CASSFAWKSGSTETQYF; cdr3_nt: TGCGCCAGCAGCTTTGCGTGGAAAAGCGGGAGTACGGAGACCCAGTACTTC
v_call: TRBV6-1; d_call: -; j_call: TRBJ2-7; clone_size: many; cdr3_aa: CASSSSGASYEQYF; cdr3_nt: TGTGCCAGCAGTAGTAGCGGAGCCTCCTACGAGCAGTACTTC
v_call: TRBV6-5; d_call: TRBD1; j_call: TRBJ2-1; clone_size: many; cdr3_aa: CASSRDSYYNEQFF; cdr3_nt: TGTGCCAGCAGTCGGGACAGCTACTACAATGAGCAGTTCTTC
v_call: TRBV12-5; d_call: -; j_call: TRBJ2-1; clone_size: few; cdr3_aa: CASGFLTEVAQFF; cdr3_nt: TGTGCTAGTGGTTTTTTAACAGAAGTTGCCCAGTTCTTC
v_call: TRBV28; d_call: -; j_call: TRBJ2-7; clone_size: -; cdr3_aa: CASSLLSGPLPYEQYF; cdr3_nt: TGTGCCAGCAGTTTACTAAGCGGGCCCCTTCCCTACGAGCAGTACTTC